The clone carrying this TCR beta chain was seen repeatedly, ten times or more. The antigen remains unidentified. Amplification of TCR beta CDR3 regions used RNA as the template. Using the HTBI primer set, a first-round RT-PCR was run on the TCR CDR3. TCRdb passed the multiplex PCR reads through MiXCR, listing each CDR3 protein once. The repertoire includes fewer than 750,000 distinct CDR3 sequences, more than 14% of them detected once, and roughly an eighth sits in the top ten. This entry is derived from a study of T cells in Graves' hyperthyroidism and ophthalmopathy. Study-level results: Ophthalmopathy stood apart from stable hyperthyroidism in a 13 V-J model. For ophthalmopathy, model prediction preceded onset by a median 6.5 months.

Germline CDR1 is LGHNA and CDR2 is YSLEER. The CDR3 contains 14 residues. Trimming pared 0 bases from V and 3 bases from J, leaving 8 bases between. Lactation, pregnancy, other autoimmune disease or uncontrolled infection led to exclusion of patients. Diagnoses used clinical symptoms, serum thyroxine and TRAb, thyroid ultrasound and orbital computed tomography. This chain joins TRBV4-3 and TRBJ1-1; a possible D gene is TRBD1 (5 bases). Sequencing was carried out using blood. This receptor was taken from a woman between 50 and 59 years old with Graves' ophthalmopathy. Here the CDR3 reads CASSQDSRDTEAFF. DNA for the CDR3: TGCGCCAGCAGCCAAGATAGCAGGGACACTGAAGCTTTCTTT.